The 9 T cell receptor beta chains in this list originate from one sample, sequenced in a study of early T cells in non-severe SARS-CoV-2 infection. TCRdb re-called the 5' RACE reads through MiXCR, storing one row per CDR3 protein. The sample contains tens of thousands of distinct CDR3 sequences, around 4.1% of which appear only once. The sample comprised whole blood. The receptors come from an adult who was a healthcare worker with PCR-confirmed SARS-CoV-2 infection or an uninfected control (not recorded which).

The sample holds a few counts of this clonotype. The chain employs TRBV19 and TRBJ1-2; 7 nucleotides line up with TRBD1. This CDR3 comprises 14 residues. V lost 3 bases to trimming and J lost 2 bases; unmatched junction nucleotides: 3. The germline gives CDR1 LNHDA, CDR2 SQIVND (reference sequence). DNA of the CDR3: TGTGCCAGTAGTATCGAGACAGGGAACTATGGCTACACCTTC. It translates to CASSIETGNYGYTF.

This clonotype was recorded at least ten times. This chain links TRBV19 with TRBJ2-4, with unresolved D. Deletions cut 5 bases from V and 7 bases from J, with 12 bases between. This CDR3 has 13 residues. From germline, CDR1 is LNHDA and CDR2 SQIVND (reference sequence). CDR3 coding DNA: TGTGCCAGTAGTTTCTCGGACGGGAACATTCAGTACTTC. As protein: CASSFSDGNIQYF.

This clonotype was recorded many times. The rearrangement links TRBV5-1 to TRBJ2-2; TRBD1 is a possible D gene (6 bases). Trimming stripped 0 bases from V and 6 bases from J, with 9 bases between. Germline loops: CDR1 SGHRS, CDR2 YFSETQ. This CDR3 spans 14 amino acids. CDR3 coding DNA: TGCGCCAGCAGCTTGGCAGGGGCGCCCGGGGAGCTGTTTTTT. Protein sequence: CASSLAGAPGELFF.

At least ten counts were recorded for this clonotype. The chain has TRBV7-2 and TRBJ2-3; 10 bases line up with TRBD2. This CDR3 is built from 17 residues. Germline V gene data show CDR1 as SGHTA and CDR2 as FQGNSA. V shed 1 base, J shed 5 bases, and the junction held 9 bases outside the gene matches. CDR3 protein: CASSLVGLAGAGDTQYF. The CDR3 DNA reads as TGTGCCAGCAGCTTAGTAGGCCTAGCGGGGGCGGGAGATACGCAGTATTTT. The entire variable domain, with the rest obtained from reference TRBV7-2 and TRBJ2-3, is as follows: GAGVSQSPSNKVTEKGKDVELRCDPISGHTALYWYRQSLGQGLEFLIYFQGNSAPDKSGLPSDRFSAERTGGSVSTLTIQRTQQEDSAVYLCASSLVGLAGAGDTQYFGPGTRLTVL.

This clonotype occurred many times. The J gene is TRBJ2-5, the V gene TRBV29-1, with 12 bases that match TRBD2. Germline CDR1 SQVTM, CDR2 ANQGSEA. Trimming took 5 bases from V and 4 from J; bases not matched to a gene: 5. The CDR3 spans 14 residues. The CDR3 DNA reads TGCAGCGTTACGACTAGCGGGGGCGGAGAGACCCAGTACTTC. It is translated as CSVTTSGGGETQYF.

This clonotype occurred many times. The chain couples TRBV5-1 to TRBJ2-7, with a tentative D call TRBD2 (5 bases). The V and J ends lost 7 bases and 5 bases respectively, with 16 bases between them. Germline V gene data show CDR1 as SGHRS and CDR2 as YFSETQ. The length of the CDR3 is 13 residues. CDR3 sequence (DNA): TGCGCCAGCGCCCAAAGCGGTGGCCACGAGCAGTACTTC. It yields the protein CASAQSGGHEQYF.

This clonotype came up many times. This chain joins TRBV7-9 and TRBJ2-1, with D possibly TRBD2 on 5 matching bases. Germline loops: CDR1 SEHNR, CDR2 FQNEAQ (reference sequence). V was trimmed by 1 base and J by 8 bases, leaving 18 bases between them. The CDR3 contains 16 residues. CDR3 DNA sequence: TGTGCCAGCAGCTTAGTCGGCGCGGGTAGTCAAGATGAGCAGTTCTTC. This gives the protein CASSLVGAGSQDEQFF.

This clonotype was seen ten or more times. The V gene is TRBV7-3, the J gene TRBJ2-1, with 14 bases that match TRBD2. Germline CDR1 and CDR2: SGHTA and FQGTGA. This CDR3 region has 15 residues. Losses at the gene ends were 4 bases for V and 6 bases for J; bases not matched to a gene: 2. CDR3 in DNA: TGTGCCAGCAGCTCGGGACTAGCGGGAGTCAATGAGCAGTTCTTC. Translating it yields CASSSGLAGVNEQFF.

The rearrangement links TRBV7-2 to TRBJ1-4; 8 nucleotides line up with TRBD1. Germline values: CDR1 SGHTA, CDR2 FQGNSA. The CDR3 totals 13 residues. Trimming at V came to 7 bases and at J to 9 bases, leaving 7 bases not matched to a gene. CDR3 loop: CASTPGQGKKLFF. In DNA, the CDR3 is TGTGCCAGCACCCCTGGACAGGGCAAAAAACTGTTTTTT.